This T cell receptor (beta chain) was captured by sequencing in a study of cytomegalovirus exposure and HLA in healthy donors. Broader study findings: For cytomegalovirus status, the classifier reportedly gave diagnoses with high specificity and sensitivity. Cytomegalovirus-associated status was assigned to 150 or so TCR beta chains. Among the CMV-associated chains, a few were confirmed in vitro as specific for CMV antigens.

Generated by immunoSEQ multiplex PCR, the TCRdb table keeps only in-frame clones and is missing some. The profile shows about 120,000 clones, more than 95% of them singletons. Among the approximately 110 subjects of the validation cohort, separate from the approximately 660-subject first cohort, were the donors. The CDR3 loop spans 16 amino acids. V was clipped by 5 bases and J by 4 bases; unmatched bases: 6. Per germline, CDR1 MNHEY and CDR2 SMNVEV (reference sequence). A note on this clone: Antigen: not known.

The sequence derives from a man between 18 and 35 years old in good health and CMV-seronegative. The chain is built from TRBV27 and TRBJ2-3; the match to TRBD2 covers 13 bases. The sample comprised PBMCs. CDR3: CASSPRTSGSSDTQYF. CDR3 DNA: TGTGCCAGCAGTCCCCGGACTAGCGGGAGTTCAGATACGCAGTATTTT.